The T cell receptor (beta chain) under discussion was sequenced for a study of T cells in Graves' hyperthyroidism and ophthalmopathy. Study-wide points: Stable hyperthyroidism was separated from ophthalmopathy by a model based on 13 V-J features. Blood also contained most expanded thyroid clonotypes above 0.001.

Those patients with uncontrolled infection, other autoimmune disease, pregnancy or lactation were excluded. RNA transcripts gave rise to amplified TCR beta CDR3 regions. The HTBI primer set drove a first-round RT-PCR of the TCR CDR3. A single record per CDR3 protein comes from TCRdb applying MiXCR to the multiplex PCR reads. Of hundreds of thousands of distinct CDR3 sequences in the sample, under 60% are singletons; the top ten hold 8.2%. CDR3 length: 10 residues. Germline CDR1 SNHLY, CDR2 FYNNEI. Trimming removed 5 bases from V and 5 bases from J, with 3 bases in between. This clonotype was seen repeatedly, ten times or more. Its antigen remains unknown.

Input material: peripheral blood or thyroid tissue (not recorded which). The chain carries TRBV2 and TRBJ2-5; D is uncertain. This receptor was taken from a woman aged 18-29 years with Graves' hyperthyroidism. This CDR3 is CASSKETQYF. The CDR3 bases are TGTGCCAGCAGTAAGGAGACCCAGTACTTC. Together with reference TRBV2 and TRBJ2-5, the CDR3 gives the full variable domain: EPEVTQTPSHQVTQMGQEVILRCVPISNHLYFYWYRQILGQKVEFLVSFYNNEISEKSEIFDDQFSVERPDGSNFTLKIRSTKLEDSAMYFCASSKETQYFGPGTRLLVL.